This TCR beta chain originates from a study of blood T cell repertoires in COVID-19. The ends were cut back, 8 bases at V and 11 bases at J, with 15 bases in the middle. The CDR3 length is 11 residues. Germline CDR1 is SNHLY and CDR2 is FYNNEI. This clone has only one observation. Original analysis: The assay estimated nucleated cells by amplifying reference gene primers. This table comes from immunoSEQ multiplex PCR, and its TCRdb copy is limited to in-frame clones, with some not included. That table gives V, J and clone size, and the DNA gave D and trimming. Among around 190,000 clones listed, more than 65% were seen once.

This chain joins TRBV2 and TRBJ1-1; no clear D gene. The sequenced sample was peripheral blood. The TCR was taken from a human donor in a cohort sampled during active COVID-19. The CDR3 is CASLEKRPAFF. The CDR3 DNA reads as TGTGCCAGCCTAGAAAAAAGGCCGGCTTTCTTT.